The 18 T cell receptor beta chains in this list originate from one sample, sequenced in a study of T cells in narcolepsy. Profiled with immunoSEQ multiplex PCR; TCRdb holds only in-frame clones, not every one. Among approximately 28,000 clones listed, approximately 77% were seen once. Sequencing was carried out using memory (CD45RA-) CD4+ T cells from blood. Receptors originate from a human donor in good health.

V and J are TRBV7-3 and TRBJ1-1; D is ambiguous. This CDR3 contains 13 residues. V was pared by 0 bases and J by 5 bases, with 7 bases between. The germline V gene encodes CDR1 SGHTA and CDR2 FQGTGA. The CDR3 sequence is CASSLTGRTEAFF. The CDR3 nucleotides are TGTGCCAGCAGCTTAACGGGGAGGACTGAAGCTTTCTTT.

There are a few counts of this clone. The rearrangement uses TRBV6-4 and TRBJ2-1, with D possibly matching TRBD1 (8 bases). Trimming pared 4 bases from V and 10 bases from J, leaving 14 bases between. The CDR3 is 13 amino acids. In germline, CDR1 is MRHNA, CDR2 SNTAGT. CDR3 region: CASSGGQGLEQFF. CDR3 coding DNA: TGTGCCAGCAGTGGTGGACAGGGACTAGAGCAGTTCTTC.

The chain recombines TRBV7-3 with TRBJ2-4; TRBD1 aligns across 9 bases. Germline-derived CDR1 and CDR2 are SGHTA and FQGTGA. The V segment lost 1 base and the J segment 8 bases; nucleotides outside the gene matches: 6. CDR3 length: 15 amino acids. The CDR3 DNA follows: TGTGCCAGCAGCTTAAACCCGACAGGGGGGCACATTCAGTACTTC. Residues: CASSLNPTGGHIQYF.

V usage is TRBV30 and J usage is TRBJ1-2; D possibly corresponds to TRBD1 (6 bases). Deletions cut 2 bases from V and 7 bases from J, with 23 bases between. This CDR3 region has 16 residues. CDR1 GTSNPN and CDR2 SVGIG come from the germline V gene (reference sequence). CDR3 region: CAWSRGGGAGLGGYTF. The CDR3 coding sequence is TGTGCCTGGAGTCGCGGAGGGGGGGCCGGATTAGGTGGCTACACCTTC.

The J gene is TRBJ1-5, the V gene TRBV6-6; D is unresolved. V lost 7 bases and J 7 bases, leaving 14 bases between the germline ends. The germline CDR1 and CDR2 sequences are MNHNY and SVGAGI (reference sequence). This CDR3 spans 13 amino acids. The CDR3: CASTRQEGQPQHF. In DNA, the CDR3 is TGTGCCAGCACTCGGCAGGAAGGGCAGCCCCAGCATTTT.

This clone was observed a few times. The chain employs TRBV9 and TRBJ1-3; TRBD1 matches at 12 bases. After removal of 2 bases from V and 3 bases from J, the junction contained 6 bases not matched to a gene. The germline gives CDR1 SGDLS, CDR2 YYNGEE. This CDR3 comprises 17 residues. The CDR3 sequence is CASSVEGQGAFGNTIYF. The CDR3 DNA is TGTGCCAGCAGCGTCGAGGGACAGGGGGCATTTGGAAACACCATATATTTT.

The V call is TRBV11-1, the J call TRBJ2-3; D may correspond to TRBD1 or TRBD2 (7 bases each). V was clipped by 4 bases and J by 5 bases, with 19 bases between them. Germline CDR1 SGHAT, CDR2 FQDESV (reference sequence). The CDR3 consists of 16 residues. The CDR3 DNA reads TGTGCCAGCAGCTGGAGCGGGACAGCCCAAGGAGATACGCAGTATTTT. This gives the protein CASSWSGTAQGDTQYF.

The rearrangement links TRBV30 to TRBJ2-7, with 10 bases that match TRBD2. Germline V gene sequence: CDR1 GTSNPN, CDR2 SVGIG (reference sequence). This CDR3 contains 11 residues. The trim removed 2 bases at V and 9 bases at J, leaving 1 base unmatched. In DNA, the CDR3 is TGTGCCTGGAGTCCTAGCGGGGGGCAGTACTTC. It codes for CAWSPSGGQYF. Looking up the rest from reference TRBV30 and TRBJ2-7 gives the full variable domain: SQTIHQWPATLVQPVGSPLSLECTVEGTSNPNLYWYRQAAGRGLQLLFYSVGIGQISSEVPQNLSASRPQDRQFILSSKKLLLSDSGFYLCAWSPSGGQYFGPGTRLTVT.

Here the CDR3 reads CASSLGLGGTDTQYF. The CDR3 DNA reads as TGCGCCAGCAGCTTGGGGTTGGGGGGCACAGATACGCAGTATTTT. This chain joins TRBV5-1 and TRBJ2-3, with D perhaps being TRBD1 or TRBD2 (5 bases each). In germline, CDR1 is SGHRS, CDR2 YFSETQ. CDR3 length equals 15 residues. With 0 bases removed from V and 1 base from J, the gap between germline ends came to 9 bases.

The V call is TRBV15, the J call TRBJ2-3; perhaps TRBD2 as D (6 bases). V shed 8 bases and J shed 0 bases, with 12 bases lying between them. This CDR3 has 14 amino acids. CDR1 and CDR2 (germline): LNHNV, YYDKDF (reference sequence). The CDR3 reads CATGQAGSTDTQYF. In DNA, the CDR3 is TGTGCCACCGGCCAGGCGGGAAGCACAGATACGCAGTATTTT.

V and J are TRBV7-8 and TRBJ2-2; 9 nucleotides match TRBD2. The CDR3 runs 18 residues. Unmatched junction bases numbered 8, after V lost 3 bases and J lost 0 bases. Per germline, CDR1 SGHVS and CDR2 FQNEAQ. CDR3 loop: CASSFTSGLYPNTGELFF. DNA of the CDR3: TGTGCCAGCAGCTTCACTAGCGGGCTCTACCCGAACACCGGGGAGCTGTTTTTT.

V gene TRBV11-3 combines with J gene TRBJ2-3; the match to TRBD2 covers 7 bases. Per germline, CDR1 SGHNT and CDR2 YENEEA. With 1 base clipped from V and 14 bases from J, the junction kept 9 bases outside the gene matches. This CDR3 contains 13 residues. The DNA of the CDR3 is TGTGCCAGCAGCTTAGGCGGGAGCACCCCCCGGTATTTT. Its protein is CASSLGGSTPRYF.

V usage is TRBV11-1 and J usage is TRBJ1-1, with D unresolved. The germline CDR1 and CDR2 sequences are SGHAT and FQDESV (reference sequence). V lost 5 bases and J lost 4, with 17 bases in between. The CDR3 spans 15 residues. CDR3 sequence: CASSRLVGRGTEAFF. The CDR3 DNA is TGTGCCAGCAGCAGGCTGGTGGGCCGGGGCACTGAAGCTTTCTTT. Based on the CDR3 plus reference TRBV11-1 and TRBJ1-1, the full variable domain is EAEVAQSPRYKITEKSQAVAFWCDPISGHATLYWYRQILGQGPELLVQFQDESVVDDSQLPKDRFSAERLKGVDSTLKIQPAELGDSAMYLCASSRLVGRGTEAFFGQGTRLTVV.

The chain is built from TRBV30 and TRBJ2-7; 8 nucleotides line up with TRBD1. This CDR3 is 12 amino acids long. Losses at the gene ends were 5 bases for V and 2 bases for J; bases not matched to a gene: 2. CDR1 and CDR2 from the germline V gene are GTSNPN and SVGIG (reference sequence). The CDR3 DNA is TGTGCCTGGGGGACAGGACCCTACGAGCAGTACTTC. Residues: CAWGTGPYEQYF.

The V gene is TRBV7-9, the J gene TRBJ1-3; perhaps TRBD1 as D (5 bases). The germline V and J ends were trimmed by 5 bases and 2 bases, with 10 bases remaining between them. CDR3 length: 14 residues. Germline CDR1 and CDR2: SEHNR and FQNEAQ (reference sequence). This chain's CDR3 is CASSQGVPGNTIYF. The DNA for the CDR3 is TGTGCCAGCAGCCAAGGGGTTCCTGGAAACACCATATATTTT.

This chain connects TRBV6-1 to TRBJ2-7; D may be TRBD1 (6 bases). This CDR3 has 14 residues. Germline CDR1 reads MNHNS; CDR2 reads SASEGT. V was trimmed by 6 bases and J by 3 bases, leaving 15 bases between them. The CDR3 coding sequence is TGTGCCAGCAGGTTAGACAGGATTTACTACGAGCAGTACTTC. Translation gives CASRLDRIYYEQYF.

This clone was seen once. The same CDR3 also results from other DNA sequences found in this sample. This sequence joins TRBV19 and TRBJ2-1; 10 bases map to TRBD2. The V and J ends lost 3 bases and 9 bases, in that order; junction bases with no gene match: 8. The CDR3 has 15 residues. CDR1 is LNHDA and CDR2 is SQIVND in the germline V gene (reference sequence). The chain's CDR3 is CASSIRGTSVREQFF. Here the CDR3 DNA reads TGTGCCAGTAGTATTCGGGGGACTAGCGTGCGTGAGCAGTTCTTC. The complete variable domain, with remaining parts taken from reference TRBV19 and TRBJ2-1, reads DGGITQSPKYLFRKEGQNVTLSCEQNLNHDAMYWYRQDPGQGLRLIYYSQIVNDFQKGDIAEGYSVSREKKESFPLTVTSAQKNPTAFYLCASSIRGTSVREQFFGPGTRLTVL.

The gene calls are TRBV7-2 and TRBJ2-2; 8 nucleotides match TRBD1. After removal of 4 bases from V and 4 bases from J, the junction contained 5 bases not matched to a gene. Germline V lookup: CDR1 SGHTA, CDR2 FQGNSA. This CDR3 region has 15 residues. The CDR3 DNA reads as TGTGCCAGCAGCTGGGACAGGACTGGCACCGGGGAGCTGTTTTTT. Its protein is CASSWDRTGTGELFF.